This note documents a single T cell receptor (beta chain) sequence. Germline loops: CDR1 LNHDA, CDR2 SQIVND (reference sequence). This CDR3 region has 17 residues. Germline trimming cut 5 bases from V and 6 bases from J; bases unmatched to any gene: 15. TCRdb's table, derived via immunoSEQ multiplex PCR, lists solely in-frame clones and lacks some. The repertoire holds approximately 1.5 million clones, around 98.5% seen once, with approximately 0.4% in the top ten. This entry belongs to a study of shared clonotypes between healthy human individuals. Study overall: Those who served as donors were a couple of women and a few men between the ages of 18 and 49. Three plates each covered CD4 naive and memory; CD8 naive two, CD8 memory one.

Into CD45RA+ naive and CD45RA-negative memory subsets, the CD4+ cells were split. The chain has TRBV19 and TRBJ2-1; 8 bases fit TRBD1. The sequenced sample consisted of naive CD4+ T cells sorted from blood. Regarding subset: CD45RA+ positively selected. The TCR comes from a young man in good health. The CDR3 DNA is TGTGCCAGTAGTCCTACCCGACAGGGGCTCGGTTCCAATGAGCAGTTCTTC. Translating it yields CASSPTRQGLGSNEQFF. The complete variable domain, with remaining parts taken from reference TRBV19 and TRBJ2-1, reads DGGITQSPKYLFRKEGQNVTLSCEQNLNHDAMYWYRQDPGQGLRLIYYSQIVNDFQKGDIAEGYSVSREKKESFPLTVTSAQKNPTAFYLCASSPTRQGLGSNEQFFGPGTRLTVL.